This TCR beta chain was sequenced in a study of spatial heterogeneity in lung cancer. Study-wide background: Beta-chain sequences consistently outnumbered alpha-chain sequences in detection. The average count in raw reads for each unique TCR and UMI combination exceeded eight appearances.

The CDR3 covers 16 residues. Germline loops: CDR1 SEHNR, CDR2 FQNEAQ (reference sequence). The J segment lost 1 base and the V segment lost 5 bases, leaving 9 bases of the junction unmatched. Time point in this sample: sample taken at primary tumor resection. Unsorted samples of tumor, nontumor lung or frozen PBMC had their whole RNA sequenced. Samples were donated by 72 untreated early-stage non-small cell lung cancer patients. Whole-study results and caveats: Circulating ubiquitous expanded tumor TCRs were observed more frequently at resection than at follow-up.

In TCRdb, the 5' RACE reads were re-called with MiXCR into one record per CDR3 protein. Of several thousand distinct CDR3 sequences listed, approximately 25% are singletons. The sample holds a few counts of this clonotype. What it binds is not known. This beta chain is a stray read from a library made for alpha chains; its abundance is not meaningful. The sequence was obtained from a female donor with early-stage non-small cell lung cancer. The starting material was PBMCs, obtained at surgery. The chain uses TRBV7-9 and TRBJ2-3, with TRBD1 matching over 7 bases. The CDR3 reads CASSQGTVPGTDTQYF. In DNA form, the CDR3 reads TGTGCCAGCAGCCAAGGGACAGTGCCGGGCACAGATACGCAGTATTTT.